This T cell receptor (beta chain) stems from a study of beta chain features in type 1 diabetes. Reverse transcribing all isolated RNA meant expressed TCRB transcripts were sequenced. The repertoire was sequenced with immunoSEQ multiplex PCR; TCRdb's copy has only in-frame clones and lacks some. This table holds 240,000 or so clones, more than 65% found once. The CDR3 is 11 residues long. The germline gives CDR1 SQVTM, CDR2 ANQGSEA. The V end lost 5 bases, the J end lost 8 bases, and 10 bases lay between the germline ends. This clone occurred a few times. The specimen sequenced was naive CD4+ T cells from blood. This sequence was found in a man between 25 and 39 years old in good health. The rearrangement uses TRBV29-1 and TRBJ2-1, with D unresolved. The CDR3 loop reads CSVQVGYEQFF. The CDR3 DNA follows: TGCAGCGTTCAGGTGGGATATGAGCAGTTCTTC.